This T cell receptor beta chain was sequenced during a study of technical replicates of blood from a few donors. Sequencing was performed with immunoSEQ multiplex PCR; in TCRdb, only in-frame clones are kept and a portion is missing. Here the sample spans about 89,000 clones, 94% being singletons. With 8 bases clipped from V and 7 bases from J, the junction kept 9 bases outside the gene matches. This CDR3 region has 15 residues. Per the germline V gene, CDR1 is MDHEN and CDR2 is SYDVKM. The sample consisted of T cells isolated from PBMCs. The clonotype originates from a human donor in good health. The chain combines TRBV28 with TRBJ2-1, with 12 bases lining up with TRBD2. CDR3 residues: CASGRLAGEVNEQFF. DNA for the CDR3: TGTGCCAGCGGACGACTAGCGGGAGAGGTGAATGAGCAGTTCTTC.